This T cell receptor (beta chain) was retrieved from a study of regulatory T cells in long-lasting Graves disease. General observations from the study: Patients with persistent disease shared roughly 3,000 public clonotypes, outpacing the approximately 870 shared by new patients.

As for this clonotype: The target antigen is unknown.

Trimming removed 4 bases from V and 2 bases from J, with 7 bases in between. This CDR3 is built from 13 residues. Germline V gene sequence: CDR1 SNHLY, CDR2 FYNNEI. Time point specified: newly diagnosed GD, antithyroid drugs for less than 3 months. The TCR library was prepared using RNA isolated from PBMCs. To make TCR beta libraries, researchers used iRepertoire HTBI primers and Arm-PCR of CDR3 regions. A single record per CDR3 protein comes from TCRdb applying MiXCR to the multiplex PCR reads. The sample includes around 360,000 distinct CDR3 sequences, 15% to 20% of them seen just once. This same sample was also taken into another study, of T cells in Graves' hyperthyroidism and ophthalmopathy. That paper states: HTBI primers drove first-round RT-PCR of the TCR CDR3.

The sample consisted of peripheral blood mononuclear cells (PBMCs), taken at new diagnosis, from a patient treated with antithyroid drugs. This receptor was taken from a woman between 18 and 30 years old with Graves disease. This chain joins TRBV2 and TRBJ2-3; D remains ambiguous. The CDR3 region has the DNA TGTGCCAGCAGTGTCCGGACCACAGATACGCAGTATTTT. Translation gives CASSVRTTDTQYF.